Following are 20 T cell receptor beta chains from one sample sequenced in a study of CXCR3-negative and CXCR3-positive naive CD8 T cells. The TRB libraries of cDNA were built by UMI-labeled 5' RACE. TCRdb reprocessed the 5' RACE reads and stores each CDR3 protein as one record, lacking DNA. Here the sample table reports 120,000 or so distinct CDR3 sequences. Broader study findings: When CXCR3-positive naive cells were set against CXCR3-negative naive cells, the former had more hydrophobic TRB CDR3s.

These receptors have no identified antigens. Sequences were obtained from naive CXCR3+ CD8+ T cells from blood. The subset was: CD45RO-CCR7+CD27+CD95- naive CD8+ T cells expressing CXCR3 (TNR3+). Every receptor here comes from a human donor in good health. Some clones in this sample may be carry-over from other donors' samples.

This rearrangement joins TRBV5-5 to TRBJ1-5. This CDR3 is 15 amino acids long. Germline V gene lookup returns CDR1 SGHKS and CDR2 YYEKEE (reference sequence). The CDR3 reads CASSLLEWGNQPQHF. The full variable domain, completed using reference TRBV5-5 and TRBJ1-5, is DAGVTQSPTHLIKTRGQQVTLRCSPISGHKSVSWYQQVLGQGPQFIFQYYEKEERGRGNFPDRFSARQFPNYSSELNVNALLLGDSALYLCASSLLEWGNQPQHFGDGTRLSIL.

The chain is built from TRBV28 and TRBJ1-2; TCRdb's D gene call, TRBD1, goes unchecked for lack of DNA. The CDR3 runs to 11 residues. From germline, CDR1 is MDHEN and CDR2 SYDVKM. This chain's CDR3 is CASMTGAAYTF.

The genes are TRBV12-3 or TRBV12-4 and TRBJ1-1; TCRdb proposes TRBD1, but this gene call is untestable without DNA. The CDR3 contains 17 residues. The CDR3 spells CASSFSGTGVGRTEAFF.

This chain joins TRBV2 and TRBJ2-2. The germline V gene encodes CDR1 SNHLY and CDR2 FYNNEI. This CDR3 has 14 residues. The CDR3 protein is CASSDRQNTGELFF.

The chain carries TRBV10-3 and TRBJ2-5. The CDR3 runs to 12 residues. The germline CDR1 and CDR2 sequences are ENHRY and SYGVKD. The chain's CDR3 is CAIGPYGETQYF.

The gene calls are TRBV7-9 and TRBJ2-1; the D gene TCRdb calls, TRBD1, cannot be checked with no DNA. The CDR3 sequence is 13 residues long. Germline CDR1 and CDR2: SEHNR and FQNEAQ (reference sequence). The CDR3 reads CASSPRDINEQFF.

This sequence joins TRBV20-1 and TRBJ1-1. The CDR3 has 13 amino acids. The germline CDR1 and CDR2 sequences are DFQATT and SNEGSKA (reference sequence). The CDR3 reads CSASWEMNTEAFF.

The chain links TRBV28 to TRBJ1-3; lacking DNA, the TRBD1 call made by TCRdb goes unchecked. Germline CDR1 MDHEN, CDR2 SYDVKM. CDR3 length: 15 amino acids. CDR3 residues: CASSVIGNSGNTIYF.

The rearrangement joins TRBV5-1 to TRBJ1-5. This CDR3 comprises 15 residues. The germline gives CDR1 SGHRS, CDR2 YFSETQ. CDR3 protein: CASSLGGNSNQPQHF.

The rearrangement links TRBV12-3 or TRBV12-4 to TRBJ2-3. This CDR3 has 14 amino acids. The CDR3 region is CASSLIASTDTQYF.

The CDR3 spells CASSYPGTGGTEAFF. The chain links TRBV6-2 or TRBV6-3 to TRBJ1-1; without DNA, the TCRdb call of TRBD1 cannot be checked. CDR1 is MNHEY and CDR2 is SVGEGT in the germline V gene. The length of the CDR3 is 15 residues.

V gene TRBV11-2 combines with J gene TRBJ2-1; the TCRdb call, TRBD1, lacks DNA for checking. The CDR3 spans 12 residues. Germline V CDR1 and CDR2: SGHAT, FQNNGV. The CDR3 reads CASSWDRNEQFF. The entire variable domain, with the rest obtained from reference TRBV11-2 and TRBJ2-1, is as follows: EAGVAQSPRYKIIEKRQSVAFWCNPISGHATLYWYQQILGQGPKLLIQFQNNGVVDDSQLPKDRFSAERLKGVDSTLKIQPAKLEDSAVYLCASSWDRNEQFFGPGTRLTVL.

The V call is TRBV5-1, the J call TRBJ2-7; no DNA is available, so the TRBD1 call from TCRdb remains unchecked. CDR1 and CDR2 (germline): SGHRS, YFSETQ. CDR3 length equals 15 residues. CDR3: CASSVGQGHSYEQYF.

CDR3: CSASPREAKNIQYF. The chain has TRBV20-1 and TRBJ2-4; TCRdb designates TRBD1, a call that cannot be tested without DNA. Germline V gene data show CDR1 as DFQATT and CDR2 as SNEGSKA (reference sequence). CDR3 length: 14 residues.

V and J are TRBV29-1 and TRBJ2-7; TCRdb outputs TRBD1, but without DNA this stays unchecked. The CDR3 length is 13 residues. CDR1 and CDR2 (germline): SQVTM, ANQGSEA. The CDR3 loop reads CSVPGQGGDEQYF.

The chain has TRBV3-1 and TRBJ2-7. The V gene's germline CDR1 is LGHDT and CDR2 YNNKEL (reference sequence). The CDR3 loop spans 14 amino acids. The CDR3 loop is CASSQERGAYEQYF.

CDR3 loop: CASSGGGSPDTQYF. This sequence joins TRBV6-4 and TRBJ2-3; no DNA is available, so the TRBD1 call from TCRdb remains unchecked. The CDR3 consists of 14 residues. Looked up from germline, CDR1 is MRHNA and CDR2 is SNTAGT.

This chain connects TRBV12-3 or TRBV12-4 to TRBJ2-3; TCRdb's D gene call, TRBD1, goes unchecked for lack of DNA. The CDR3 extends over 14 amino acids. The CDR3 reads CASRPGGGIDTQYF.

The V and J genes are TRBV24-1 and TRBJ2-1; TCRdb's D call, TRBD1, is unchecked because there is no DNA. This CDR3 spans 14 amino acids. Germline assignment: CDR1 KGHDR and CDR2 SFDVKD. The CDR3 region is CATSDQWPGNEQFF.

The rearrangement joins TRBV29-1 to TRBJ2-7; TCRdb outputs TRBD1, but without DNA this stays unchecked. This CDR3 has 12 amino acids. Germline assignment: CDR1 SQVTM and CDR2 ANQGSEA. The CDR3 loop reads CSCGDNSYEQYF.